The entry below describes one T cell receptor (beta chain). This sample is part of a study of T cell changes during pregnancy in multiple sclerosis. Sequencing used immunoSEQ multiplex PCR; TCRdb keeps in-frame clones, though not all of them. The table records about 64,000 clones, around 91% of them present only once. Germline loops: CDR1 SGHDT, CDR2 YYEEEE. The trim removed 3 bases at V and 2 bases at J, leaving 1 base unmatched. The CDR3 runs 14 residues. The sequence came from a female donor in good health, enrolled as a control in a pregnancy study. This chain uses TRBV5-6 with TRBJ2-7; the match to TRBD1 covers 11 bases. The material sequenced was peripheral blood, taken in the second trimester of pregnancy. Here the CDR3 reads CASSWTGGAYEQYF. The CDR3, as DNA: TGTGCCAGCAGCTGGACAGGGGGCGCCTACGAGCAGTACTTC.